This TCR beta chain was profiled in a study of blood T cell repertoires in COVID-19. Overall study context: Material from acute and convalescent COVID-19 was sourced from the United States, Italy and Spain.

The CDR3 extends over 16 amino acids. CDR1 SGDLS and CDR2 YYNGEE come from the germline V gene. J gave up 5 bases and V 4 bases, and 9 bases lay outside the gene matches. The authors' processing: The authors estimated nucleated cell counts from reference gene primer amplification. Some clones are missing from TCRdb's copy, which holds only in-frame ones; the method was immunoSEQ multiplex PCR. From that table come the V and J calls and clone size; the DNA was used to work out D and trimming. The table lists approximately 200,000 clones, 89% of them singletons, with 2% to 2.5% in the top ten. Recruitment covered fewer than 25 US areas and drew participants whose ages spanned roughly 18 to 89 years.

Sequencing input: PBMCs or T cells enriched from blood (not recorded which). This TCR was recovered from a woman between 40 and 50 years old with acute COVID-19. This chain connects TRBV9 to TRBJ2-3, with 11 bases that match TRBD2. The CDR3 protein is CASSSSSGGARDTQYF. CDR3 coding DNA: TGTGCCAGCAGCTCAAGTAGCGGGGGGGCCAGAGATACGCAGTATTTT.